This T cell receptor (beta chain) comes out of a study of blood T cell repertoires in COVID-19. Background on the study: Acute and convalescent COVID-19 specimens originated in the United States, Italy and Spain. PBMCs, B-cell-depleted T cells, or T cells were the source of the cDNA or gDNA that made up the material.

Authors' methods: Amplification from reference gene primers served as the basis for estimated nucleated cell counts. TCRdb's copy holds only in-frame clones and misses some; the assay was immunoSEQ multiplex PCR. That table supplies the V and J calls and clone size; D and trimming were determined from the DNA. The sample yields over 200,000 clones, about 90% seen once. There are 14 residues in the CDR3. Germline V gene lookup returns CDR1 MGHRA and CDR2 YSYEKL. V lost 5 bases to trimming and J lost 0 bases, with 8 bases between them. The source is a man aged 40-50 years with active or convalescent COVID-19. V and J are TRBV4-1 and TRBJ1-3, with D maybe TRBD1 (5 bases). The sequencing input was peripheral blood. CDR3 coding DNA: TGCGCCAGCAGCGGAACAGGCTCTGGAAACACCATATATTTT. It codes for CASSGTGSGNTIYF.